The present T cell receptor (beta chain) was sequenced within a study of blood T cell repertoires in COVID-19. Study information: Material from acute and convalescent COVID-19 was sourced from the United States, Italy and Spain.

Germline V gene sequence: CDR1 LGHDT, CDR2 YNNKEL (reference sequence). CDR3 length: 13 amino acids. V was pared by 2 bases and J by 5 bases, with 9 bases between. Assay used: immunoSEQ multiplex PCR; TCRdb lists only in-frame clones, some missing. The sample shows 110,000 or so clones, 85% to 90% of them seen only once. The TCR originated in a woman between 45 and 65 years old with acute or convalescent COVID-19. The V and J genes are TRBV3-1 (or the pseudogene TRBV3-2) and TRBJ1-2; D is unresolved. Sequencing was carried out using peripheral blood. Here the CDR3 DNA reads TGTGCCAGCAGCCAACCCGGTGTTTATGGCTACACCTTC. It codes for CASSQPGVYGYTF.